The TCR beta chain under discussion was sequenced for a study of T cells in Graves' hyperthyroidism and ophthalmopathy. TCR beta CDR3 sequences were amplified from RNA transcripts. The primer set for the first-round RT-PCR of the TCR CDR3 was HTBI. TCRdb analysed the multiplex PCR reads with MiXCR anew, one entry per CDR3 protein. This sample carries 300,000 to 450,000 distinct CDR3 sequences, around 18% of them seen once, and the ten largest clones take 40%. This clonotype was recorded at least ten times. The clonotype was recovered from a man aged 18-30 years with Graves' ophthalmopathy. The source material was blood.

The CDR3 sequence: CSAREAGQGGNLALHF. The CDR3 DNA reads TGCAGTGCTAGAGAGGCTGGACAGGGTGGGAATTTGGCCCTCCACTTT. The V call is TRBV20-1, the J call TRBJ1-6, with TRBD1 matching over 8 bases. V lost 0 bases and J lost 14; bases outside the gene matches: 15. Germline CDR1 is DFQATT and CDR2 is SNEGSKA (reference sequence). CDR3 length equals 16 residues.